This T cell receptor (beta chain) was obtained from a study of technical replicates of blood from several donors. Data came from immunoSEQ multiplex PCR; TCRdb stores just in-frame clones and leaves some out. Of tens of thousands of clones listed, about 94% are singletons. CDR1 is DFQATT and CDR2 is SNEGSKA in the germline V gene (reference sequence). V was trimmed by 0 bases and J by 6 bases, leaving 6 bases between them. There are 11 residues in the CDR3. The sequence derives from a human donor in good health. The sample was T cells isolated from PBMCs. The chain has TRBV20-1 and TRBJ2-7; D unclear. The CDR3 region has the DNA TGCAGTGCTAGAGAAATCCTCGAGCAGTACTTC. This translates into CSAREILEQYF.